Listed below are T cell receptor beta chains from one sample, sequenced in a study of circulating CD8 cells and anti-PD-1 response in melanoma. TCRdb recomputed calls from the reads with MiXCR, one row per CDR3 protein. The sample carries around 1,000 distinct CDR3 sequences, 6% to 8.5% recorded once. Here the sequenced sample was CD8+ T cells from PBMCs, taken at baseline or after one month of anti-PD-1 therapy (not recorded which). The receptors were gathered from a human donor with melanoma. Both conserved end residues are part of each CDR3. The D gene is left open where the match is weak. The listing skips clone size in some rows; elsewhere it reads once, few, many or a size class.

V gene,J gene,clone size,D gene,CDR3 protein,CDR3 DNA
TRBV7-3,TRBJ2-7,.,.,CASSLGAGPYEQYF,TGTGCCAGCAGCTTAGGGGCAGGGCCCTACGAGCAGTACTTC
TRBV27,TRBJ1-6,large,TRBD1,CASSSPRTGGMNSPLHF,TGTGCCAGCAGTTCCCCGCGGACAGGGGGGATGAATTCACCCCTCCACTTT
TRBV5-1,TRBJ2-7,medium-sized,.,CASYRDGYEQYF,TGCGCCAGCTACCGGGACGGATACGAGCAGTACTTC
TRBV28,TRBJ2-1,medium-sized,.,CASSLQLYNEQFF,TGTGCCAGCAGTTTACAGCTTTACAATGAGCAGTTCTTC
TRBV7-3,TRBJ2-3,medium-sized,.,CASSLGILSTDTQYF,TGTGCCAGCAGCCTAGGGATCCTTAGCACAGATACGCAGTATTTT
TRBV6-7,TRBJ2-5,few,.,CASSYSRPGVGETQYF,TGTGCCAGCAGTTACTCGAGACCGGGGGTAGGAGAGACCCAGTACTTC
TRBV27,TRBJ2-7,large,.,CASSPSAYEQYF,TGTGCCAGCAGTCCCTCGGCTTACGAGCAGTACTTC
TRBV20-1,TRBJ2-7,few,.,CSASTPFSSSYEQYF,TGCAGTGCCTCCACACCATTCTCAAGCTCCTACGAGCAGTACTTC
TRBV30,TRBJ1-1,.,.,CAWTSAGRDTEAFF,TGTGCCTGGACCTCCGCAGGCCGGGACACTGAAGCTTTCTTT
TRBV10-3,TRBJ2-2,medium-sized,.,CAISVGANTGELFF,TGTGCCATCAGTGTTGGGGCGAACACCGGGGAGCTGTTTTTT
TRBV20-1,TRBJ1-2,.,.,CSARDHGSTNYGYTF,TGCAGTGCTAGAGATCACGGCAGCACTAACTATGGCTACACCTTC
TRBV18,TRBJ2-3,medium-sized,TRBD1,CASSPPLGGTGGTDTQYF,TGTGCCAGCTCACCACCCTTAGGAGGGACAGGGGGCACAGATACGCAGTATTTT
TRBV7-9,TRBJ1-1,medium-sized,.,CASSLGFGNTEAFF,TGTGCCAGCAGCTTAGGGTTTGGGAACACTGAAGCTTTCTTT
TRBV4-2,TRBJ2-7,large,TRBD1,CASSQVPGQAVYEQYF,TGTGCCAGCAGCCAGGTCCCGGGACAGGCGGTCTACGAGCAGTACTTC
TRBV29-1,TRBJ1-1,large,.,CSVDTNTEAFF,TGCAGCGTTGACACAAACACTGAAGCTTTCTTT
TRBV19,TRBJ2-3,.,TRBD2,CASSLVAGFGWNTQYF,TGTGCCAGTAGTTTGGTAGCGGGATTTGGGTGGAATACGCAGTATTTT
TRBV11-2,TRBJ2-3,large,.,CASSQGRGLGQYF,TGTGCCAGCAGTCAAGGGCGGGGGCTAGGGCAGTATTTT
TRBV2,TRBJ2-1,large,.,CARGTSEQFF,TGTGCCAGAGGTACGTCTGAGCAGTTCTTC
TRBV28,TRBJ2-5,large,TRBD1,CASSLPQGATETQYF,TGTGCCAGCAGTTTACCCCAGGGGGCGACGGAGACCCAGTACTTC
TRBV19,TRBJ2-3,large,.,CASSIRGPTDTQYF,TGTGCCAGTAGTATCCGGGGGCCCACAGATACGCAGTATTTT
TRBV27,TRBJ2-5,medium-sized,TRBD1,CASSPGQGLETQYF,TGTGCCAGCAGCCCGGGACAGGGGTTGGAGACCCAGTACTTC
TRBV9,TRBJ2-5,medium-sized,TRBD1,CASSARTSGTVRQETQYF,TGTGCCAGCAGCGCCAGAACATCCGGGACAGTCCGCCAAGAGACCCAGTACTTC
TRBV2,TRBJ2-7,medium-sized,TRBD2,CASSRLRGAYEQYF,TGTGCCAGCAGTCGACTTCGGGGGGCCTACGAGCAGTACTTC
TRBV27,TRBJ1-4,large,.,CASSRIQGTEKLFF,TGTGCCAGCAGTCGGATCCAGGGGACTGAAAAACTGTTTTTT
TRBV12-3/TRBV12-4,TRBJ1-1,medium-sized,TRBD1,CASSLSSGGTEAFF,TGTGCCAGCAGTTTAAGTTCAGGGGGGACTGAAGCTTTCTTT
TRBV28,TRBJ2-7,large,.,CASSLYQGYEQYF,TGTGCCAGCAGTTTATACCAGGGCTACGAGCAGTACTTC
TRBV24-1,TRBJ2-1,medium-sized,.,CATSEGKGEQFF,TGTGCCACCAGTGAGGGGAAGGGTGAGCAGTTCTTC
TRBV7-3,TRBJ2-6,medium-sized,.,CASSSPQGVTGANVLTF,TGTGCCAGCAGCTCCCCCCAGGGAGTCACTGGGGCCAACGTCCTGACTTTC
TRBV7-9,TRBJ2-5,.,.,CASSPPQETQYF,TGTGCCAGCAGCCCACCGCAAGAGACCCAGTACTTC
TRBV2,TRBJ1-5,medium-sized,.,CASGSWQPQHF,TGTGCCAGCGGGTCGTGGCAGCCCCAGCATTTT
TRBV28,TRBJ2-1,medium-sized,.,CASTVYSSYNEQFF,TGTGCCAGCACCGTGTATAGCTCCTACAATGAGCAGTTCTTC
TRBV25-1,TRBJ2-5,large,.,CASSDTPGGMETQYF,TGTGCCAGCAGTGATACCCCTGGGGGTATGGAGACCCAGTACTTC
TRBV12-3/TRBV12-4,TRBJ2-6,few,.,CASSAGRSGANVLTF,TGTGCCAGCAGTGCGGGGAGGTCCGGGGCCAACGTCCTGACTTTC
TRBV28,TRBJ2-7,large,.,CASKLTGEQYF,TGTGCCAGCAAACTTACGGGCGAGCAGTACTTC
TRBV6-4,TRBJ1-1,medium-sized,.,CASSEQGNTEAFF,TGTGCCAGCAGTGAACAGGGGAACACTGAAGCTTTCTTT
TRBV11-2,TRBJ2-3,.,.,CASSLGPVPTDTQYF,TGTGCCAGCAGCTTGGGCCCCGTGCCGACAGATACGCAGTATTTT